This T cell receptor beta chain appears in the sequencing data of a study of blood T cell repertoires in COVID-19. This table comes from immunoSEQ multiplex PCR, and its TCRdb copy is limited to in-frame clones, with some not included. The table shows 65,000 to 95,000 clones, with about 82% occurring only once. The CDR3 has 16 amino acids. V was pared by 5 bases and J by 1 base, with 9 bases of the junction left unmatched. Germline loops: CDR1 LNHDA, CDR2 SQIVND (reference sequence). The chain joins TRBV19 to TRBJ1-2; 8 bases align to TRBD1. Sequencing was done on a sample of peripheral blood. The receptor's source is a man at least 80 years old with active or convalescent COVID-19. The CDR3 spells CASSSNGQGLNYGYTF. The CDR3 region has the DNA TGTGCCAGTAGTTCGAACGGACAGGGCCTTAACTATGGCTACACCTTC. The variable domain in full, completed from reference TRBV19 and TRBJ1-2, reads DGGITQSPKYLFRKEGQNVTLSCEQNLNHDAMYWYRQDPGQGLRLIYYSQIVNDFQKGDIAEGYSVSREKKESFPLTVTSAQKNPTAFYLCASSSNGQGLNYGYTFGSGTRLTVV.